The 15 T cell receptor beta chains below come from one sample, sequenced in a study of a mutant IDH1 vaccine in newly diagnosed glioma. Time point defined: week 47, end of study. A 20-mer mutant IDH1 peptide at 300 ug was injected subcutaneously with topical imiquimod. Libraries were prepared by immunoSEQ multiplex PCR; TCRdb keeps only in-frame clonotypes and omits some of them. The data hold 10,000 to 15,000 clones, with roughly 79% observed a single time. No antigens are known for them. The sequences come from PBMCs, collected from a glioma patient whose treatment included an IDH1 peptide vaccine. Receptor source: a woman between 35 and 50 years old with glioma.

CDR3 residues: CASSLGRRQGWSLGSYEQYF. The CDR3 DNA is TGTGCCAGCAGCTTGGGCCGAAGACAGGGTTGGTCTTTGGGCTCCTACGAGCAGTACTTC. This chain joins TRBV5-8 and TRBJ2-7; 7 nucleotides match TRBD1. CDR3 length: 20 residues. Losses at the gene ends were 0 bases for V and 0 bases for J; bases not matched to a gene: 18. Per germline, CDR1 SGHTS and CDR2 YDEGEE.

The chain carries TRBV6-1 and TRBJ2-1, with a weak D call TRBD2 (5 bases). The V gene's germline CDR1 is MNHNS and CDR2 SASEGT. The CDR3 totals 15 residues. Trimming cost V 4 bases and J 2 bases, with 12 bases left between them. Here the CDR3 DNA reads TGTGCCAGCAGTGGGAGCGGAGGTCCCTACAATGAGCAGTTCTTC. Protein: CASSGSGGPYNEQFF.

This CDR3 is CAETGRSNQPQHF. In nucleotides, the CDR3 is TGTGCTGAAACAGGGCGTAGCAATCAGCCCCAGCATTTT. The rearrangement uses TRBV30 and TRBJ1-5; possibly TRBD1 for D (6 bases). The CDR3 has 13 residues. CDR1 and CDR2 (germline): GTSNPN, SVGIG (reference sequence).

The chain is built from TRBV28 and TRBJ1-2; weak D call: TRBD1 (5 bases). The germline gives CDR1 MDHEN, CDR2 SYDVKM. The CDR3 contains 14 residues. Trimming cost V 5 bases and J 5 bases, with 15 bases left between them. In DNA, the CDR3 is TGTGCCAGCAGTGGCCTTGTGGGGGAGTATGGCTACACCTTC. It encodes CASSGLVGEYGYTF.

The rearrangement links TRBV5-4 to TRBJ2-5; D unclear. Germline-derived CDR1 and CDR2 are SGHNT and YYREEE (reference sequence). CDR3 length: 14 amino acids. V lost 0 bases, J lost 5 bases, and 11 bases lay in between. CDR3: CASSLGSYGETQYF. CDR3 in DNA: TGTGCCAGCAGCTTGGGTAGCTACGGGGAGACCCAGTACTTC.

The V gene is TRBV19, the J gene TRBJ1-4; 10 bases agree with TRBD1. Trimming removed 1 base from V and 7 bases from J; junction bases left unmatched: 6. The germline CDR1 and CDR2 sequences are LNHDA and SQIVND (reference sequence). The CDR3 loop spans 16 amino acids. The CDR3 nucleotides are TGTGCCAGTAGTATAGCCGGGACAGGGGCCACTGAAAAACTGTTTTTT. Translating it yields CASSIAGTGATEKLFF.

J is TRBJ2-7 and V is TRBV6-6, with TRBD1 matching over 7 bases. V shed 10 bases and J 0 bases; nucleotides not matched to a gene: 6. The germline V gene has CDR1 MNHNY and CDR2 SVGAGI (reference sequence). The CDR3 length is 13 residues. The chain's CDR3 is CAIQDRHSYEQYF. In DNA, the CDR3 is TGTGCCATCCAGGACAGGCACTCCTACGAGCAGTACTTC.

The genes are TRBV18 and TRBJ2-7, with 12 bases aligning to TRBD1. V shed 6 bases and J 5 bases; nucleotides not matched to a gene: 8. The germline CDR1 and CDR2 sequences are KGHSH and LQKENI. CDR3 size: 15 residues. CDR3 sequence (DNA): TGTGCCAGCTCCCTTCTAGGGACAGGGGGCCACGAGCAGTACTTC. Its protein product is CASSLLGTGGHEQYF.

The chain combines TRBV29-1 with TRBJ2-3, with D perhaps matching TRBD1 (6 bases). The V end lost 4 bases, the J end lost 2 bases, and 19 bases lay between the germline ends. CDR3 size: 16 residues. CDR1 and CDR2 (germline): SQVTM, ANQGSEA. The CDR3 reads CSVVGRDTIITDTQYF. CDR3 DNA sequence: TGCAGCGTTGTGGGTAGGGACACCATTATCACAGATACGCAGTATTTT.

The V gene is TRBV6-1, the J gene TRBJ1-4; D possibly corresponds to TRBD1 (6 bases). The CDR3 is 18 amino acids. Looked up from germline, CDR1 is MNHNS and CDR2 is SASEGT. Trimming took off 2 bases at V and 4 bases at J, with 20 bases between the two ends. The CDR3 loop reads CASSEWGRQGRFNEKLFF. The CDR3 DNA is TGTGCCAGCAGTGAATGGGGTCGGCAGGGGCGTTTTAATGAAAAACTGTTTTTT.

The chain combines TRBV9 with TRBJ1-6; D is uncertain. V was clipped by 3 bases and J by 8 bases, with 6 bases between them. The CDR3 consists of 12 residues. Germline V gene lookup returns CDR1 SGDLS and CDR2 YYNGEE. CDR3 amino acids: CASSDPHSPLHF. The CDR3 DNA reads TGTGCCAGCAGCGATCCCCATTCACCCCTCCACTTT.

For this clone: The junction departs from germline at one end; a sequencing error may be responsible. The chain has TRBV7-7 and TRBJ2-3; D remains unclear. There are 14 residues in the CDR3. Germline values: CDR1 SSHAT, CDR2 FNYEAQ (reference sequence). CDR3 sequence (DNA): TGTGCTAGCAGCCCCGGGCCCGGCGCAGATACGCAGTATTTT. It codes for CASSPGPGADTQYF. The full variable domain, with the rest looked up from reference TRBV7-7 and TRBJ2-3, is GAGVSQSPRYKVTKRGQDVTLRCDPISSHATLYWYQQALGQGPEFLTYFNYEAQPDKSGLPSDRFSAERPEGSISTLTIQRTEQRDSAMYRCASSPGPGADTQYFGPGTRLTVL.

The chain is built from TRBV5-4 and TRBJ1-2, with D possibly TRBD1 on 5 matching bases. The V and J ends lost 4 bases and 1 base respectively, with 11 bases between them. The CDR3 consists of 14 residues. Germline CDR1 is SGHNT and CDR2 is YYREEE (reference sequence). The DNA of the CDR3 is TGTGCCAGCAGCCTCCGACAGTATAACTATGGCTACACCTTC. Residues: CASSLRQYNYGYTF.

The V gene is TRBV6-5, the J gene TRBJ1-6; D not certain. The V gene lost 0 bases and the J gene lost 10 bases, with 16 bases spanning the gap. CDR1 and CDR2 (germline): MNHEY, SVGAGI. The CDR3 runs to 16 residues. The CDR3 sequence: CASSYSSSGLGSPLHF. The CDR3 region has the DNA TGTGCCAGCAGTTACTCGAGTTCCGGGCTTGGCTCACCCCTCCACTTT.

The V and J genes are TRBV4-1 and TRBJ2-2, with D possibly matching TRBD1 (6 bases). The CDR3 length is 15 residues. Germline V gene sequence: CDR1 MGHRA, CDR2 YSYEKL. The V gene lost 0 bases and the J gene lost 8 bases, with 13 bases spanning the gap. The CDR3, as DNA: TGCGCCAGCAGCCAAGAATACAGGGCGGCGGGGGAGCTGTTTTTT. This codes for CASSQEYRAAGELFF.